This entry lists 25 T cell receptor beta chains sequenced from one sample in a study of CD8 T cells in Susac syndrome. RNA in amounts of roughly 0.5 to 1 ug was reverse transcribed with random hexamers. TCRdb used MiXCR to reprocess the immunoSEQ multiplex PCR reads, holding one entry per CDR3 protein. The sample has about 210,000 distinct CDR3 sequences; approximately 94% are singletons. Sequenced: CD4+ T cells from PBMCs. The receptors were sampled from a human donor with Susac syndrome.

CDR3: CASRGFNSPLHF. The CDR3 region has the DNA TGTGCCAGTAGGGGTTTCAATTCACCCCTCCACTTT. The chain uses TRBV6-1 and TRBJ1-6; TRBD1 might be the D (5 bases). Trimming cost V 9 bases and J 7 bases, with 10 bases left between them. The germline V gene encodes CDR1 MNHNS and CDR2 SASEGT. The CDR3 spans 12 residues.

The rearrangement joins TRBV25-1 to TRBJ1-1, with 8 bases identical to TRBD1. The V gene's germline CDR1 is MGHDK and CDR2 SYGVNS. This CDR3 spans 13 amino acids. V lost 1 base, J lost 12 bases, and 7 bases stayed unmatched. The CDR3 here is CASSESPDRGSFF. CDR3 bases: TGTGCCAGCAGTGAATCTCCCGACAGGGGATCTTTCTTT.

V gene TRBV18 combines with J gene TRBJ1-2, with 7 bases matching TRBD1. V trimming: 5 bases; J trimming: 5 bases; junction bases outside the gene matches: 5. This CDR3 is 13 amino acids long. Germline-derived CDR1 and CDR2 are KGHSH and LQKENI. The CDR3 spells CASSGDRSYGYTF. CDR3 coding DNA: TGTGCCAGCTCAGGGGACAGATCTTATGGCTACACCTTC.

The rearrangement uses TRBV27 and TRBJ1-6; 8 bases are a match to TRBD1. Germline lookup yields CDR1 MNHEY and CDR2 SMNVEV (reference sequence). CDR3 size: 14 residues. J gave up 9 bases and V 6 bases, and 7 bases lay outside the gene matches. CDR3 sequence: CASRLTGGGSPLHF. The CDR3 DNA is TGTGCCAGCAGACTTACAGGGGGGGGTTCACCCCTCCACTTT.

The chain is built from TRBV9 and TRBJ2-7; D ambiguous. V lost 1 base, J lost 0 bases, and 8 bases lay in between. The CDR3 has 14 residues. Germline CDR1 SGDLS, CDR2 YYNGEE. For the CDR3, the DNA is TGTGCCAGCAGCGTAACCTTGAGCTCCTACGAGCAGTACTTC. It encodes CASSVTLSSYEQYF.

The gene calls are TRBV29-1 and TRBJ2-7, with unresolved D. The germline V and J ends were trimmed by 7 bases and 5 bases, with 12 bases remaining between them. From germline, CDR1 is SQVTM and CDR2 ANQGSEA. The CDR3 is 11 amino acids. The DNA of the CDR3 is TGCAGCGCCGAACTTAGCCACGAGCAGTACTTC. Translated, it gives CSAELSHEQYF.

The chain uses TRBV19 and TRBJ1-2; maybe TRBD1 (6 bases). CDR3 length: 14 amino acids. Germline CDR1 and CDR2: LNHDA and SQIVND (reference sequence). The germline V and J ends were trimmed by 3 bases and 5 bases, with 13 bases remaining between them. The CDR3 DNA sequence: TGTGCCAGTAGTATCCAGACAGGAACGTATGGCTACACCTTC. Residues: CASSIQTGTYGYTF.

V usage is TRBV5-1 and J usage is TRBJ2-5; TRBD2 matches at 8 bases. The CDR3 has 17 residues. Losses at the gene ends were 0 bases for V and 3 bases for J; bases not matched to a gene: 10. Germline lookup yields CDR1 SGHRS and CDR2 YFSETQ. Here the CDR3 reads CASSLAGSGDAEETQYF. The CDR3 coding sequence is TGCGCCAGCAGCTTGGCCGGTAGCGGGGACGCGGAAGAGACCCAGTACTTC. Looking up the rest from reference TRBV5-1 and TRBJ2-5 gives the full variable domain: KAGVTQTPRYLIKTRGQQVTLSCSPISGHRSVSWYQQTPGQGLQFLFEYFSETQRNKGNFPGRFSGRQFSNSRSEMNVSTLELGDSALYLCASSLAGSGDAEETQYFGPGTRLLVL.

V gene TRBV28 combines with J gene TRBJ1-5; TRBD1 is a possible D gene (6 bases). V lost 4 bases to trimming and J lost 0 bases, with 28 bases between them. The CDR3 length is 21 residues. Germline lookup yields CDR1 MDHEN and CDR2 SYDVKM. CDR3 DNA sequence: TGTGCCAGCAGTTCCACAACAGCCCCGACAGGCCCCTCATATAGCAATCAGCCCCAGCATTTT. It encodes CASSSTTAPTGPSYSNQPQHF.

This clonotype was picked up a small number of times. The chain carries TRBV5-1 and TRBJ1-2; D is unresolved. The germline V gene has CDR1 SGHRS and CDR2 YFSETQ. V lost 0 bases and J 8 bases, leaving 14 bases between the germline ends. The CDR3 totals 14 residues. In nucleotides, the CDR3 is TGCGCCAGCAGCTTGGCCGTGCACGACGGCGGCTACACCTTC. This encodes CASSLAVHDGGYTF.

The chain joins TRBV6-2 or TRBV6-3 to TRBJ2-7; weak D call: TRBD1 (5 bases). This CDR3 comprises 15 residues. CDR1 is MNHEY, CDR2 SVGEGT, per germline. V gave up 7 bases and J gave up 1 base, with 17 bases separating them. As DNA, the CDR3 is TGTGCCAGCAATTTCCGGCAGGGCCGATCCTACGAGCAGTACTTC. Residues: CASNFRQGRSYEQYF.

This clonotype was seen just once. The V call is TRBV11-3, the J call TRBJ1-2; TRBD1 is a possible D gene (6 bases). From germline, CDR1 is SGHNT and CDR2 YENEEA. CDR3 length: 15 amino acids. Trimming removed 3 bases at V and 6 bases at J, with 17 bases between. CDR3 amino acids: CASSFTWTAPNGYTF. Written as DNA, the CDR3 is TGTGCCAGCAGCTTCACCTGGACAGCCCCCAATGGCTACACCTTC.

This chain joins TRBV20-1 and TRBJ2-3, with 10 bases identical to TRBD1. Germline V gene data show CDR1 as DFQATT and CDR2 as SNEGSKA (reference sequence). There are 12 residues in the CDR3. The V gene end was trimmed by 1 base and the J gene end by 8 bases; junction bases not matched to a gene: 0. The CDR3 DNA reads as TGCAGTGCTAGAGGACAGGGGGCTACGCAGTATTTT. Amino acid sequence: CSARGQGATQYF.

J is TRBJ1-6 and V is TRBV25-1; D is ambiguous. The CDR3 has 12 amino acids. Germline V gene lookup returns CDR1 MGHDK and CDR2 SYGVNS. Trimming shortened V by 9 bases and J by 7 bases, and 10 bases separated the two germline ends. The CDR3 region is CASRVGNSPLHF. The DNA for the CDR3 is TGTGCCAGTCGGGTGGGGAATTCACCCCTCCACTTT.

CDR3 loop: CASSQDRDGDNEQFF. The CDR3 DNA reads TGCGCCAGCAGCCAAGATAGGGATGGGGACAATGAGCAGTTCTTC. The chain couples TRBV4-1 to TRBJ2-1; no clear D gene. Germline CDR1 is MGHRA and CDR2 is YSYEKL. The CDR3 contains 15 residues. Trimming left V 0 bases short and J 5 bases short, with 11 bases between.

J is TRBJ2-3 and V is TRBV6-2 or TRBV6-3, with a weak D call TRBD1 (5 bases). Germline assignment: CDR1 MNHEY and CDR2 SVGEGT. The V end was cut by 6 bases, the J end by 5 bases, with 15 bases between. This CDR3 contains 14 residues. The CDR3 DNA is TGTGCCAGCAGATTGCAGGGTTTCGGAGATACGCAGTATTTT. Translating it yields CASRLQGFGDTQYF.

The chain combines TRBV20-1 with TRBJ1-1; possible D gene TRBD1, 6 bases. Deletions cut 3 bases from V and 7 bases from J, with 15 bases between. The CDR3 sequence is 13 residues long. Germline CDR1 DFQATT, CDR2 SNEGSKA (reference sequence). Here the CDR3 DNA reads TGCAGTGCTAGTAGGCAGGGGTTTGGTGAAGCTTTCTTT. It translates to CSASRQGFGEAFF.

The V gene is TRBV5-1, the J gene TRBJ2-5; 9 bases align to TRBD1. In germline, CDR1 is SGHRS, CDR2 YFSETQ. This CDR3 is built from 15 residues. Trimming at V came to 0 bases and at J to 4 bases, leaving 4 bases not matched to a gene. The CDR3: CASSLAATGGETQYF. Written as DNA, the CDR3 is TGCGCCAGCAGCTTGGCCGCGACAGGGGGAGAGACCCAGTACTTC.

This chain connects TRBV7-2 to TRBJ1-2; 10 bases agree with TRBD1. The V and J ends lost 1 base and 6 bases, in that order; junction bases with no gene match: 5. CDR1 and CDR2 from the germline V gene are SGHTA and FQGNSA. CDR3 length: 15 amino acids. This chain's CDR3 is CASSLVRDRGHGYTF. As DNA, the CDR3 is TGTGCCAGCAGCTTAGTGAGGGACAGGGGTCATGGCTACACCTTC.

The chain is built from TRBV9 and TRBJ1-5; D not certain. This CDR3 comprises 13 residues. The germline V and J ends were trimmed by 4 bases and 5 bases, with 10 bases remaining between them. Germline values: CDR1 SGDLS, CDR2 YYNGEE. Here the CDR3 DNA reads TGTGCCAGCAGCCCCGAGGAGGATCAGCCCCAGCATTTT. Translating it yields CASSPEEDQPQHF.

The chain employs TRBV6-2 or TRBV6-3 and TRBJ2-5, with 7 bases identical to TRBD1. V shed 11 bases and J 4 bases; nucleotides not matched to a gene: 16. The germline CDR1 and CDR2 sequences are MNHEY and SVGEGT. The CDR3 is 15 residues long. Here the CDR3 reads CASRRTGTFLETQYF. DNA for the CDR3: TGTGCCTCCCGGAGGACAGGCACGTTTCTAGAGACCCAGTACTTC.

This clonotype came up once. The chain carries TRBV12-3 or TRBV12-4 and TRBJ2-3; D call uncertain. Trimming shortened V by 6 bases and J by 4 bases, and 14 bases separated the two germline ends. CDR3 length: 14 residues. This CDR3 reads CASRPPTVADTQYF. The DNA for the CDR3 is TGTGCCAGCAGACCACCGACGGTCGCAGATACGCAGTATTTT.

A few counts support this clonotype. The rearrangement joins TRBV6-1 to TRBJ1-6, with 9 bases that match TRBD1. The CDR3 spans 14 residues. Germline V gene lookup returns CDR1 MNHNS and CDR2 SASEGT. After removal of 8 bases from V and 8 bases from J, the junction contained 7 bases not matched to a gene. The CDR3 here is CASRDRVKYSPLHF. In DNA form, the CDR3 reads TGTGCCAGCCGGGACAGGGTCAAATATTCACCCCTCCACTTT.

The chain is built from TRBV6-2 or TRBV6-3 and TRBJ2-7; TRBD1 matches 8 bases. The CDR3 runs to 15 residues. Germline CDR1 and CDR2: MNHEY and SVGEGT. V shed 6 bases, J shed 0 bases, and the junction held 7 bases outside the gene matches. CDR3 loop: CASRHDRGPSYEQYF. CDR3 sequence (DNA): TGTGCCAGCAGACATGACAGGGGACCCTCCTACGAGCAGTACTTC.

The V gene is TRBV29-1, the J gene TRBJ2-7; D is perhaps TRBD2 (6 bases). The CDR3 contains 14 residues. Germline assignment: CDR1 SQVTM and CDR2 ANQGSEA. The V end was cut by 5 bases, the J end by 4 bases, with 18 bases between. CDR3 loop: CSVFAAGTPYEQYF. The CDR3 coding sequence is TGCAGCGTTTTCGCAGCCGGGACTCCTTACGAGCAGTACTTC.